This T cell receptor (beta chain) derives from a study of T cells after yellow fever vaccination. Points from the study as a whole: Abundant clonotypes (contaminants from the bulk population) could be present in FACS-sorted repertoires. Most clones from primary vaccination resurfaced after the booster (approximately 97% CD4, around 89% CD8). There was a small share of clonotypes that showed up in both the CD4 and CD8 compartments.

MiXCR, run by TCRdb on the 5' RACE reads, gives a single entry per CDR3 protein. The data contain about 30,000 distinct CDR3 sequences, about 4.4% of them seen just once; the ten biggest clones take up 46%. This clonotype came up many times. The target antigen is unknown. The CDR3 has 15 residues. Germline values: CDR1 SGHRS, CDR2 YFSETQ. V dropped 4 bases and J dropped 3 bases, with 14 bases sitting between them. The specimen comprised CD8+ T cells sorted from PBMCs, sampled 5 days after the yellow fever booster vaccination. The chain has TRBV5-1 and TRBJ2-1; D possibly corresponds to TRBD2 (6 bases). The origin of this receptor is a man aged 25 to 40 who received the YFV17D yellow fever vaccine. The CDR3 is CASSPALANYNEQFF. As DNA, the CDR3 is TGCGCCAGCAGCCCGGCACTAGCTAACTACAATGAGCAGTTCTTC.